There are many counts of the clone carrying this TCR beta chain. This record comes from a study of human T cells and chemical hapten exposure. Study in general: The sensitizer, 2% DPC, was used on approximately 2 cm by approximately 2 cm of upper inner arm skin.

In TCRdb, the RACE reads were re-called with MiXCR into one record per CDR3 protein. The sample has under 45,000 distinct CDR3 sequences; about 10% are singletons. The CDR3 length is 14 residues. The trim removed 8 bases at V and 5 bases at J, leaving 8 bases unmatched. Germline assignment: CDR1 SQVTM and CDR2 ANQGSEA. As to time point: pre-sensitization, week 0. Treatment here: therapeutic diphenylcyclopropenone sensitization with weekly scalp DPC. Material: whole blood, obtained in connection with sensitization to the hapten diphenylcyclopropenone (DPC). V is TRBV29-1 and J is TRBJ2-1; the match to TRBD2 covers 11 bases. This TCR was sampled from a man aged 25 to 40 with alopecia areata. Some clones in this sample may be carry-over from other donors' samples. DNA of the CDR3: TGCAGCCCGTGGGTAGCGGGAGGGGACAATGAGCAGTTCTTC. This encodes CSPWVAGGDNEQFF.